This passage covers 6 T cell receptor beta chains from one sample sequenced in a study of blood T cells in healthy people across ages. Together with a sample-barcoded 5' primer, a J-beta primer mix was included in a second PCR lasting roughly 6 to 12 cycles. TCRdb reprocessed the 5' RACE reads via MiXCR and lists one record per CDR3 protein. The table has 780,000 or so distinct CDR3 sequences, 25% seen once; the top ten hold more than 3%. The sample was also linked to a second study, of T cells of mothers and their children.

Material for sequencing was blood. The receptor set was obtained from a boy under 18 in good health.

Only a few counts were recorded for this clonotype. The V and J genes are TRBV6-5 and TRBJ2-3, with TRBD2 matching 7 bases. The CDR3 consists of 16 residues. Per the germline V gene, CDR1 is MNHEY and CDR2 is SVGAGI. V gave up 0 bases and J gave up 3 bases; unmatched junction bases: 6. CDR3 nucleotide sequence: TGTGCCAGCAGTTACTCGGCTAGCGGTCTTACAGATACGCAGTATTTT. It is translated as CASSYSASGLTDTQYF.

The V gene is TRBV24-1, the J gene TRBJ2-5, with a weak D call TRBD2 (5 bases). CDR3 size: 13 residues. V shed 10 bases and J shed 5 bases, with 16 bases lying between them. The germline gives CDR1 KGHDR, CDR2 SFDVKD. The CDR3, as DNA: TGTGCCACAGCGGACCCACCAGCCGAGACCCAGTACTTC. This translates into CATADPPAETQYF.

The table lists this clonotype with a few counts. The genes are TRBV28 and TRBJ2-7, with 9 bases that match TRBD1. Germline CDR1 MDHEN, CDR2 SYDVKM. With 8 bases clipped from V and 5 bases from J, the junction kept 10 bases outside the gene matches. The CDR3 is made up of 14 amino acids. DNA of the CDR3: TGTGCCAGCGCGAGGGACAGGGTTAGAAACGAGCAGTACTTC. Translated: CASARDRVRNEQYF. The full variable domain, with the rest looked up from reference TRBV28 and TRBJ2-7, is DVKVTQSSRYLVKRTGEKVFLECVQDMDHENMFWYRQDPGLGLRLIYFSYDVKMKEKGDIPEGYSVSREKKERFSLILESASTNQTSMYLCASARDRVRNEQYFGPGTRLTVT.

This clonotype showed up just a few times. The DNA of the CDR3 is TGCAGTGCTACCACGGGCGGGAGTAAGAACAATGAGCAGTTCTTC. Amino acids: CSATTGGSKNNEQFF. V is TRBV20-1 and J is TRBJ2-1; 7 nucleotides line up with TRBD2. Germline lookup yields CDR1 DFQATT and CDR2 SNEGSKA (reference sequence). The CDR3 runs 15 residues. Trimming cost V 4 bases and J 5 bases; bases outside gene matches: 11.

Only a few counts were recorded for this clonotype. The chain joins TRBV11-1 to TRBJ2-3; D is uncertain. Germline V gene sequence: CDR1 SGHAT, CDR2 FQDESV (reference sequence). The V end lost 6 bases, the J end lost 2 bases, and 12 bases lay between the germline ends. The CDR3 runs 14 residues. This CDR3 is CASSLRRTTDTQYF. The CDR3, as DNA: TGTGCCAGCAGTCTCAGGCGGACCACAGATACGCAGTATTTT.

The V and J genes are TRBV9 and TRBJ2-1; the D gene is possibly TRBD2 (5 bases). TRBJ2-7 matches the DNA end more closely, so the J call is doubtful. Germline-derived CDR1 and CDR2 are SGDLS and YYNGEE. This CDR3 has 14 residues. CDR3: CASSPGSGIYEQYF. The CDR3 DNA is TGTGCCAGCAGCCCGGGGAGCGGAATTTACGAGCAGTACTTC.